The sequence of this T cell receptor (beta chain) was determined in a study of OX40 agonist ivuxolimab in advanced cancers. About the study as a whole: Ivuxolimab, which targeted the costimulatory receptor OX40 (CD134), was an agonistic, fully human IgG2 monoclonal antibody. Intravenous ivuxolimab was administered to patients every 2 weeks at six dose levels: 0.01, 0.1, 0.3, 1.5, 3 and 10 mg/kg. Of the approximately 50 patients in dose escalation, 19 had hepatocellular carcinoma, some 15 had melanoma, 9 had renal cell carcinoma and 9 had head and neck cancer. In the dose-escalation cohort, around 80% of patients were male, and the mean age was around 60 years with a range of roughly 23 to 79. Patients were allowed to have had prior anti-PD-1, anti-PD-L1 or anti-CTLA-4 therapy, and approximately 40% of the dose-escalation patients had been treated with checkpoint inhibitors. Partial responses were achieved by three dose-escalation patients, of whom one had hepatocellular carcinoma and two had cutaneous melanoma. The point of sequencing TCRbeta in the periphery was to test whether ivuxolimab changed TCR sequence diversity and drove clonal T-cell expansion. The paper reports the monotherapy dose-escalation portion (N ≈ 50 patients) of the phase I ivuxolimab trial. Overall results and qualifications from the work: At doses of 0.1 to 3.0 mg/kg, clonal expansion of both CD4+ and CD8+ T cells in blood was seen between baseline and week 6. Low levels of normalized T-cell clonal expansion were also seen in some nonresponding patients. After ivuxolimab, expanded clones were on average more numerous among CD8+ T cells than among CD4+ T cells. Which antigens the clonally expanded peripheral T cells were specific for was not determined. In the 0.1-3.0 mg/kg groups, partial responders were among the patients with the lowest normalized peripheral clonal expansion, particularly in CD8+ T cells.

The trial excluded patients who had a history of autoimmune disease or who were on systemic immunosuppression. In every dose cohort, peripheral blood was drawn for TCR sequencing at baseline, cycle 4 day 1, and cycle 7 day 1. The samples were taken from a phase I, first-in-human, multicenter, open-label dose-escalation trial of ivuxolimab. Adults with locally advanced or metastatic melanoma, renal cell carcinoma, hepatocellular carcinoma or head and neck squamous cell carcinoma were enrolled in the trial. Before TCR sequencing, CD4+ T cells and CD8+ T cells were sorted from peripheral blood as separate populations. Comment on this clone: It has no known antigen specificity. No per-base quality is available; no much larger clone lies one base away.

A distance of 8 bases separates the germline ends of V and J, which lose 0 bases and 2 bases respectively. Taken from cysteine to phenylalanine, the CDR3 has 15 residues. Solely the CDR3 DNA is kept, with 45 bases framed from the first base. Based on the germline V gene, the CDR1 and CDR2 sequences are MNHEY and SVGAGI. For sequencing of the TCRbeta CDR3 region, genomic DNA was extracted from the sorted cells. The immunoSEQ Assay was used to sequence the TCRbeta CDR3 regions. TCRdb mirrors the immuneACCESS table, restricted to in-frame sequences. Some clones are absent from its copies; in checked studies, under half trace to an unresolved V gene, and the reason for the others is unknown. In all, the sample holds tens of thousands of clones, and about nine tenths of those were seen once. In total, the top ten clones hold more than 5.5% of the sample.

The source material was CD4+ or CD8+ T cells sorted from blood, sampled in a trial of the OX40 agonist ivuxolimab. The receptor was isolated from an adult with an advanced solid tumor such as melanoma, head and neck, liver or kidney cancer. The rearranged chain carries TRBV6-5 and TRBJ1-5; perhaps TRBD1 is the D gene, with 5 bases matching. The CDR3 protein is CASSYSMGRNQPQHF. Here is the DNA: TGTGCCAGCAGTTACTCAATGGGACGCAATCAGCCCCAGCATTTT.